Listed here is a single TCR beta chain. These data are taken from a study of blood T cell repertoires in COVID-19. On the study more broadly: The study drew acute and convalescent COVID-19 samples from the United States, Italy and Spain.

Germline assignment: CDR1 MNHEY and CDR2 SMNVEV (reference sequence). The junction had 1 base not matched to a gene; V was cut back by 3 bases and J by 10 bases. This CDR3 region has 13 residues. In the authors' methods: Reference gene primer amplification gave nucleated cell count estimates. Measured with immunoSEQ multiplex PCR; TCRdb has only the in-frame clones, and not every one. V and J calls and clone size are as listed in that table; D and trimming were resolved from the DNA. Of under 300,000 clones listed, about four fifths are singletons. V usage is TRBV27 and J usage is TRBJ2-1, with TRBD2 matching 12 bases. This sequence was found in a woman older than 75 with acute or convalescent COVID-19. Sequencing was done on a sample of peripheral blood. As DNA, the CDR3 is TGTGCCAGCAGTTTGGGGACTAGCGGGGAGCAGTTCTTC. Residues: CASSLGTSGEQFF.